The subject of this entry is one T cell receptor (beta chain). These data belong to a study of blood T cell repertoires in COVID-19. Background on the study: The study drew acute and convalescent COVID-19 samples from the United States, Italy and Spain.

The CDR3 extends over 15 amino acids. V was clipped by 5 bases and J by 0 bases; unmatched bases: 6. CDR1 is LNHDA and CDR2 is SQIVND in the germline V gene (reference sequence). In the authors' methods: Researchers report that nucleated cell counts were estimated from reference gene primer amplification. Produced via immunoSEQ multiplex PCR; TCRdb's table is partial and in-frame only. V and J calls and clone size are copied from that table; D and trimming were computed from the DNA. In the table there are fewer than 90,000 clones, around 72% of which are singletons. The chain uses TRBV19 and TRBJ1-1; 7 nucleotides match TRBD1. What was sequenced was peripheral blood. The TCR was taken from a woman aged 80 or over with acute or convalescent COVID-19. The CDR3 here is CASSRTGQMNTEAFF. The CDR3 nucleotides are TGTGCCAGTAGTCGTACGGGACAGATGAACACTGAAGCTTTCTTT. The complete variable domain, with remaining parts taken from reference TRBV19 and TRBJ1-1, reads DGGITQSPKYLFRKEGQNVTLSCEQNLNHDAMYWYRQDPGQGLRLIYYSQIVNDFQKGDIAEGYSVSREKKESFPLTVTSAQKNPTAFYLCASSRTGQMNTEAFFGQGTRLTVV.